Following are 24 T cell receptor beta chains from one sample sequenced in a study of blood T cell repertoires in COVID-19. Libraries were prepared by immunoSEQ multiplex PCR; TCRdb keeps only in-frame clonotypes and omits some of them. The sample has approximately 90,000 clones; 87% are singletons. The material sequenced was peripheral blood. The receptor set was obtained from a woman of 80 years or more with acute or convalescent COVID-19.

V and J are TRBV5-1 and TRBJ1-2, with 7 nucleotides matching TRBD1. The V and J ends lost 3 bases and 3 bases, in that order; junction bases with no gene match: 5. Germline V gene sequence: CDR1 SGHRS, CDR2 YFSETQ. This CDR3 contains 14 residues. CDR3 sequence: CASSSGTADYGYTF. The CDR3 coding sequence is TGCGCCAGCAGCTCCGGGACAGCGGACTATGGCTACACCTTC.

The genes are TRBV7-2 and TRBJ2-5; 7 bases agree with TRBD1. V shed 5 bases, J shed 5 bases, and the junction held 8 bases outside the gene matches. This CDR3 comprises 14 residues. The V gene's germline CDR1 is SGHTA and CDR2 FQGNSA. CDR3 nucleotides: TGTGCCAGCAGCACCCGACAGGGTTACGAGACCCAGTACTTC. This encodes CASSTRQGYETQYF.

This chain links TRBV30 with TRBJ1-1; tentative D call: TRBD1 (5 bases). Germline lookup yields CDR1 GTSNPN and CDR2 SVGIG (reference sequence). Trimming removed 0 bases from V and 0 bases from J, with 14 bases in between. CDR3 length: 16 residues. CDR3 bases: TGTGCCTGGAGTGTACCCCAGGGACTGATGAACACTGAAGCTTTCTTT. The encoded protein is CAWSVPQGLMNTEAFF.

In DNA, the CDR3 is TGTGCCACCAGTGATCAAGAGAAAACTGAAGCTTTCTTT. Translating it yields CATSDQEKTEAFF. This sequence joins TRBV24-1 and TRBJ1-1; D is unclear. Trimming shortened V by 3 bases and J by 5 bases, and 9 bases separated the two germline ends. The germline V gene encodes CDR1 KGHDR and CDR2 SFDVKD. The CDR3 is made up of 13 amino acids.

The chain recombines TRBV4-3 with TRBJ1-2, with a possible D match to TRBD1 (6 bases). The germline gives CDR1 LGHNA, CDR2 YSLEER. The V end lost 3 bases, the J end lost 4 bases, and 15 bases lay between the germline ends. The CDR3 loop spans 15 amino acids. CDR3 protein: CASSQYRELAYGYTF. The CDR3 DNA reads TGCGCCAGCAGCCAGTACAGGGAATTAGCCTATGGCTACACCTTC.

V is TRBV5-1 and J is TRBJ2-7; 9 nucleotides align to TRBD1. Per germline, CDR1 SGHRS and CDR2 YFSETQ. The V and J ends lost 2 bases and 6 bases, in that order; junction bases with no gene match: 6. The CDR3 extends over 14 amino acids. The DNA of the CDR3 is TGCGCCAGCAGCTTTGCCCAACAGGGGGCCGAGCAGTACTTC. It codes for CASSFAQQGAEQYF.

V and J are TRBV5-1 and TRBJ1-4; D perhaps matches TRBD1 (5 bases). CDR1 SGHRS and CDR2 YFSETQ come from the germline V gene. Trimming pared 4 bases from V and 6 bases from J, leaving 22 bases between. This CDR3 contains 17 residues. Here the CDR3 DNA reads TGCGCCAGCAGCGGGGCCGGGGGGAATGCGTTCGATGAAAAACTGTTTTTT. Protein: CASSGAGGNAFDEKLFF.

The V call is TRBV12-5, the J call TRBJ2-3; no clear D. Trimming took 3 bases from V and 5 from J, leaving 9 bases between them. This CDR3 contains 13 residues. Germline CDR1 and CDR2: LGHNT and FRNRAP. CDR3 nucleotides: TGTGCTAGTGGTTTAATTTTCGTAGATACGCAGTATTTT. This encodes CASGLIFVDTQYF.

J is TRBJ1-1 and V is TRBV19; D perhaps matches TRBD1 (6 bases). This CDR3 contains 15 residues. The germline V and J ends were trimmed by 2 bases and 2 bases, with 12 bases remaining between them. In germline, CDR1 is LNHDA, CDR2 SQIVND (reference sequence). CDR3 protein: CASSISRGANTEAFF. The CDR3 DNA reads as TGTGCCAGTAGTATATCCCGGGGGGCTAACACTGAAGCTTTCTTT. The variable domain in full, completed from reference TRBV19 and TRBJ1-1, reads DGGITQSPKYLFRKEGQNVTLSCEQNLNHDAMYWYRQDPGQGLRLIYYSQIVNDFQKGDIAEGYSVSREKKESFPLTVTSAQKNPTAFYLCASSISRGANTEAFFGQGTRLTVV.

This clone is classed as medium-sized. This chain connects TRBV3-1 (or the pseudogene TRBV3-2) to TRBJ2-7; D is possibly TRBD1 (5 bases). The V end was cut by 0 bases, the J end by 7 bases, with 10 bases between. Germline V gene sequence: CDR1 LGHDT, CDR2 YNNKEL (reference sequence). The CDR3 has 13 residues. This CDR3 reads CASSQDEGDEQYF. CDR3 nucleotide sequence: TGTGCCAGCAGCCAAGATGAAGGGGATGAGCAGTACTTC.

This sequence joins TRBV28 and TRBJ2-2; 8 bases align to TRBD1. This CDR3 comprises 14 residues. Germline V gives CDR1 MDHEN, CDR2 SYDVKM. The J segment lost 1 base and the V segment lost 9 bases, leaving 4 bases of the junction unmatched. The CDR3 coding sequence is TGTGCCAGTATACAGGGGGGGAACACCGGGGAGCTGTTTTTT. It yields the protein CASIQGGNTGELFF.

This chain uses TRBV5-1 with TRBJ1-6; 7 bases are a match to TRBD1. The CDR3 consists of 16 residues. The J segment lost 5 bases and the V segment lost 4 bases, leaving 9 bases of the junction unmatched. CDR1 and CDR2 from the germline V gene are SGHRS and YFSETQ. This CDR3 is CASSQGAGGNNSPLHF. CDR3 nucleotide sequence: TGCGCCAGCAGCCAAGGTGCAGGGGGAAATAATTCACCCCTCCACTTT.

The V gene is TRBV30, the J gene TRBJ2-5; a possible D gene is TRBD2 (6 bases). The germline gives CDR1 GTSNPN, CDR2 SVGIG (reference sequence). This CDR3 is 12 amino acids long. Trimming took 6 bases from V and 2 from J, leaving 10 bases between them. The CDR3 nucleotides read TGTGCCTGTACTAGCCCTCAAGAGACCCAGTACTTC. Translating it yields CACTSPQETQYF.

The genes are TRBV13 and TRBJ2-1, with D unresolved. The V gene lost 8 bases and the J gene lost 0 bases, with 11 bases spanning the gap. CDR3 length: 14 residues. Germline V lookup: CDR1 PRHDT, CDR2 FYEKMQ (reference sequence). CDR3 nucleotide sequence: TGTGCCAGCCTAAGGAGAAACTCCTACAATGAGCAGTTCTTC. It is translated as CASLRRNSYNEQFF. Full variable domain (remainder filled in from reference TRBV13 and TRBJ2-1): AAGVIQSPRHLIKEKRETATLKCYPIPRHDTVYWYQQGPGQDPQFLISFYEKMQSDKGSIPDRFSAQQFSDYHSELNMSSLELGDSALYFCASLRRNSYNEQFFGPGTRLTVL.

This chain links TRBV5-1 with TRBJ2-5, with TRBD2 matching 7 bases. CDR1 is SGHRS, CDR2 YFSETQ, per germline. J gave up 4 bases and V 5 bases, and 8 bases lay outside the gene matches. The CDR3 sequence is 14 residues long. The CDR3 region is CASRFTGGLETQYF. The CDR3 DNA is TGCGCCAGCAGATTTACGGGGGGATTAGAGACCCAGTACTTC. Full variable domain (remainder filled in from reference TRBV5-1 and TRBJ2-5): KAGVTQTPRYLIKTRGQQVTLSCSPISGHRSVSWYQQTPGQGLQFLFEYFSETQRNKGNFPGRFSGRQFSNSRSEMNVSTLELGDSALYLCASRFTGGLETQYFGPGTRLLVL.

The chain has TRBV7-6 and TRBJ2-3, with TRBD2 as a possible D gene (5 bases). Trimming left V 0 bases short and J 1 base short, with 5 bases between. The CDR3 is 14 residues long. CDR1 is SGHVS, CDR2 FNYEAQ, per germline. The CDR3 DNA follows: TGTGCCAGCAGCTTAGCCGGGGGCACAGATACGCAGTATTTT. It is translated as CASSLAGGTDTQYF.

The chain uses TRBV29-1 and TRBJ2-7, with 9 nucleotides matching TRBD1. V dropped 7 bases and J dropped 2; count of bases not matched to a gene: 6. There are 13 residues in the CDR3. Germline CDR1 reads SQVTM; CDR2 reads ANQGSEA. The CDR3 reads CSGGQGFPYEQYF. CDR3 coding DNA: TGCAGCGGTGGACAGGGGTTTCCCTACGAGCAGTACTTC.

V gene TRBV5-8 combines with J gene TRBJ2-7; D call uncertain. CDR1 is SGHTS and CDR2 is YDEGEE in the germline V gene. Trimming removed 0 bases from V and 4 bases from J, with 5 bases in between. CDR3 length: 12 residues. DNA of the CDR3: TGTGCCAGCAGCTTGGGTCTGTACGAGCAGTACTTC. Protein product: CASSLGLYEQYF.

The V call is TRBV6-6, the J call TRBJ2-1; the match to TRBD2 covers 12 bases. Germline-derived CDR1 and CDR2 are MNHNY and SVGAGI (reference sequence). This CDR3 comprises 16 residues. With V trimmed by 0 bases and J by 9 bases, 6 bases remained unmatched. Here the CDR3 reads CASSYSRTSGASEQFF. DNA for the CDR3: TGTGCCAGCAGTTACTCCCGGACTAGCGGGGCGAGTGAGCAGTTCTTC.

The CDR3 DNA reads TGTGCCAGCAGTCCCTGGACAGGGGATAACTATGGCTACACCTTC. As protein: CASSPWTGDNYGYTF. The genes are TRBV3-1 (or the pseudogene TRBV3-2) and TRBJ1-2; 9 bases line up with TRBD1. V shed 6 bases and J 1 base; nucleotides not matched to a gene: 6. The CDR3 extends over 15 amino acids. CDR1 and CDR2 from the germline V gene are LGHDT and YNNKEL (reference sequence).

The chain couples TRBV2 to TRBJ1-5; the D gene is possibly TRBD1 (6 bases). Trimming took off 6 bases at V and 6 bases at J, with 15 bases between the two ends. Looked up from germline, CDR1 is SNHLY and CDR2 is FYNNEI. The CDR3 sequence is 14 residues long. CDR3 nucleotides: TGTGCCAGCAGCCCGCGGGGGGGGCGTCAGCCCCAGCATTTT. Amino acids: CASSPRGGRQPQHF.

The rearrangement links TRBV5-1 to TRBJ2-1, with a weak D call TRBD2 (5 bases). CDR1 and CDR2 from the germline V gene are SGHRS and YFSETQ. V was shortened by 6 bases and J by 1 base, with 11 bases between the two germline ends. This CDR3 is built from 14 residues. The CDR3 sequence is CASNEAVSYNEQFF. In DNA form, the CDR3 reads TGCGCCAGCAACGAAGCGGTATCCTACAATGAGCAGTTCTTC.

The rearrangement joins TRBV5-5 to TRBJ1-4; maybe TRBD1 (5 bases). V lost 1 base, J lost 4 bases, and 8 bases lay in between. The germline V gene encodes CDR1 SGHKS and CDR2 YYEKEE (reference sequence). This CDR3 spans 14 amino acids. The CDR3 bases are TGTGCCAGCAGCTTGCCAGGGTTTAATGAAAAACTGTTTTTT. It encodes CASSLPGFNEKLFF.

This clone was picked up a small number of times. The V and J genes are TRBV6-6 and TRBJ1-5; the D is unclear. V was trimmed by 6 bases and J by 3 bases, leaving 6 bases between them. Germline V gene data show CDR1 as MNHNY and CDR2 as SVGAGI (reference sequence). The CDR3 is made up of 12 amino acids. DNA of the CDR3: TGTGCCAGCAGCCTTATCAATCAGCCCCAGCATTTT. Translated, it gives CASSLINQPQHF.